One T cell receptor beta chain is described in this entry. Its antigen is unknown. This entry belongs to a study of lymphopenia after photon versus proton radiotherapy. General study points: Only patients who died were analyzed for survival; proton advantage is unproven.

Data came from immunoSEQ multiplex PCR; TCRdb stores just in-frame clones and leaves some out. The repertoire includes roughly 64,000 clones, 87% of them detected once, and 9.5% to 15% sits in the top ten. The sequence came from a man of 80 years or more with esophageal cancer. The sample was peripheral blood, taken from a patient treated with proton-based radiotherapy.

The CDR3 nucleotides read TGTGCCAGCAGCTTAAGCGGGACGGGGTACAATGAGCAGTTCTTC. Its protein is CASSLSGTGYNEQFF. This chain joins TRBV7-2 and TRBJ2-1; 7 bases agree with TRBD2. Trimming cost V 2 bases and J 4 bases; bases outside gene matches: 5. The CDR3 extends over 15 amino acids. CDR1 is SGHTA and CDR2 is FQGNSA in the germline V gene.